This TCR beta chain was sequenced during a study of a mutant IDH1 vaccine in newly diagnosed glioma. At the level of the study: Vaccines began 4-6 weeks after radiotherapy alone, or with temozolomide cycles. Treated patients had a mean age of roughly 40 years and an approximately 60% male, around 38% female split. Earlier therapy was either radiotherapy, temozolomide, or both, and most got both. Visits V12 and V13 fell at weeks 35 and 47, respectively.

Stated time point: week 35, safety follow-up. What each vaccine dose contained was 300 ug of mutant IDH1 20-mer peptide, accompanied by topical imiquimod. Sequencing was performed with immunoSEQ multiplex PCR; in TCRdb, only in-frame clones are kept and a portion is missing. The table has 30,000 to 40,000 clones, approximately 82% seen once; the top ten hold roughly 7.1%. Concerning this clone: Its specificity is not known.

CDR1 and CDR2 from the germline V gene are SGHNT and YYREEE (reference sequence). The V gene end was trimmed by 4 bases and the J gene end by 8 bases; junction bases not matched to a gene: 11. The CDR3 contains 15 residues. The source of this sequence is a woman under 30 with glioma. The chain is built from TRBV5-4 and TRBJ2-1; 8 bases match TRBD2. Sequenced here: PBMCs, sampled from a glioma patient whose treatment included an IDH1 peptide vaccine. DNA for the CDR3: TGTGCCAGCAGCCCGGGAAGCGGGAGTCCCTATGAGCAGTTCTTC. Translating it yields CASSPGSGSPYEQFF.